Described below is a single T cell receptor (beta chain) sequence and its context. The data are from a study of cytomegalovirus exposure and HLA in healthy donors. With V trimmed by 6 bases and J by 3 bases, 5 bases remained unmatched. Germline V CDR1 and CDR2: SGHRS, YFSETQ. The CDR3 totals 15 residues. The PCR made use of 60 Vbeta and 13 Jbeta primers. Generated by immunoSEQ multiplex PCR, the TCRdb table keeps only in-frame clones and is missing some. Of about 100,000 clones listed, around 79% are singletons. The sequence was collected from a man between 60 and 70 years old in good health and CMV-seropositive. The chain employs TRBV5-1 and TRBJ2-3, with 12 positions matching TRBD1. Sequenced: PBMCs. This chain's CDR3 is CASTSGQGATDTQYF. CDR3 bases: TGCGCCAGCACCTCGGGACAGGGGGCAACAGATACGCAGTATTTT.